The next 23 T cell receptor beta chains were all read from a single sample in a study of blood T cell repertoires in COVID-19. Profiled with immunoSEQ multiplex PCR; TCRdb holds only in-frame clones, not every one. The sample lists some 320,000 clones, 70% to 90% occurring once. The sample comprised PBMCs or T cells enriched from blood (not recorded which). The receptors shown here come from a woman aged 30 to 39 who had recovered from COVID-19.

This clone has just a few counts. The chain recombines TRBV4-2 with TRBJ2-7, with TRBD2 matching over 12 bases. CDR3 size: 16 residues. V was clipped by 0 bases and J by 3 bases; unmatched bases: 3. Germline values: CDR1 LGHNA, CDR2 YNFKEQ. This CDR3 reads CASSQDTSGGLYEQYF. The CDR3, as DNA: TGTGCCAGCAGCCAAGATACTAGCGGGGGGCTCTACGAGCAGTACTTC.

In the case of this clone: Relative to the germline gene, one junction end is altered; a read error may explain this. This chain uses TRBV20-1 with TRBJ1-1, with 9 bases fitting TRBD1. Germline V lookup: CDR1 DFQATT, CDR2 SNEGSKA (reference sequence). The CDR3 extends over 11 amino acids. The CDR3 coding sequence is TGCAGTGCTGGAGACAGGGGGAGAGCTTTCTTT. It specifies CSAGDRGRAFF.

This clone was recorded only once. The chain employs TRBV28 and TRBJ1-2, with 7 bases matching TRBD1. Trimming took 10 bases from V and 8 from J; bases not matched to a gene: 16. The germline V gene has CDR1 MDHEN and CDR2 SYDVKM. The CDR3 contains 14 residues. The CDR3 bases are TGTGCCACCTTTTTAACAGGGGATTTTGGGGGCTACACCTTC. Its translation is CATFLTGDFGGYTF.

The sample holds one count of this clone. This rearrangement joins TRBV7-8 to TRBJ2-1; 8 nucleotides match TRBD1. This CDR3 has 15 amino acids. J gave up 6 bases and V 5 bases, and 9 bases lay outside the gene matches. The germline V gene has CDR1 SGHVS and CDR2 FQNEAQ. Here the CDR3 DNA reads TGTGCCAGCAGCCCAAGAGGACAGGGCCCCAATGAGCAGTTCTTC. Its protein is CASSPRGQGPNEQFF. Complete variable domain (other parts from reference TRBV7-8 and TRBJ2-1): GAGVSQSPRYKVAKRGQDVALRCDPISGHVSLFWYQQALGQGPEFLTYFQNEAQLDKSGLPSDRFFAERPEGSVSTLKIQRTQQEDSAVYLCASSPRGQGPNEQFFGPGTRLTVL.

This chain links TRBV6-2 or TRBV6-3 with TRBJ2-5; 12 positions match TRBD2. V shed 4 bases and J 1 base; nucleotides not matched to a gene: 4. The CDR3 runs 16 residues. CDR1 is MNHEY and CDR2 is SVGEGT in the germline V gene. The CDR3 DNA reads TGTGCCAGCAGTTCCCCGGGACTAGCGGGCCAAGAGACCCAGTACTTC. Its protein is CASSSPGLAGQETQYF.

The rearrangement links TRBV5-6 to TRBJ1-6; 8 positions match TRBD1. The CDR3 loop spans 15 amino acids. In germline, CDR1 is SGHDT, CDR2 YYEEEE. V lost 6 bases, J lost 7 bases, and 9 bases stayed unmatched. The CDR3 sequence is CASTLDRVGNSPLHF. As DNA, the CDR3 is TGTGCCAGCACCCTGGACAGGGTTGGAAATTCACCCCTCCACTTT.

V gene TRBV4-1 combines with J gene TRBJ1-3; D is undetermined. CDR3 length: 15 amino acids. The germline gives CDR1 MGHRA, CDR2 YSYEKL. V lost 4 bases and J 0 bases, leaving 10 bases between the germline ends. CDR3 sequence reads: CASSRTGDSGNTIYF. DNA for the CDR3: TGCGCCAGCAGCCGGACGGGAGACTCTGGAAACACCATATATTTT.

This chain connects TRBV4-1 to TRBJ2-7; tentative D call: TRBD2 (5 bases). CDR3 length: 21 residues. Germline CDR1 is MGHRA and CDR2 is YSYEKL. Trimming cost V 0 bases and J 0 bases, with 27 bases left between them. CDR3 region: CASSQDLGSSRSQLGSYEQYF. DNA for the CDR3: TGCGCCAGCAGCCAAGATTTAGGGAGCTCGCGGAGCCAGTTAGGCTCCTACGAGCAGTACTTC.

This chain connects TRBV5-1 to TRBJ1-1; tentative D call: TRBD1 (6 bases). Germline V CDR1 and CDR2: SGHRS, YFSETQ. The V end was cut by 0 bases, the J end by 1 base, with 19 bases between. This CDR3 spans 18 amino acids. Written as DNA, the CDR3 is TGCGCCAGCAGCTTGGCCGGGTGGGGAGGGGGATGGAACACTGAAGCTTTCTTT. It specifies CASSLAGWGGGWNTEAFF.

This clone showed up just a few times. V usage is TRBV20-1 and J usage is TRBJ1-5, with D possibly matching TRBD1 (5 bases). Germline V lookup: CDR1 DFQATT, CDR2 SNEGSKA (reference sequence). CDR3 length equals 12 residues. Trimming stripped 3 bases from V and 11 bases from J, with 14 bases between. CDR3 nucleotide sequence: TGCAGTGCTAGTGCTACCGGACAAGCCCAGCATTTT. Protein: CSASATGQAQHF.

The J gene is TRBJ1-6, the V gene TRBV3-1 (or the pseudogene TRBV3-2), with 9 bases that match TRBD1. The CDR3 extends over 20 amino acids. Germline values: CDR1 LGHDT, CDR2 YNNKEL (reference sequence). Trimming took 4 bases from V and 0 from J; bases not matched to a gene: 13. The CDR3 DNA reads TGTGCCAGCAGCCTGACAGGCGGACAGGGGCCGAGCTCCTATAATTCACCCCTCCACTTT. Amino acid sequence: CASSLTGGQGPSSYNSPLHF.

The rearrangement links TRBV29-1 to TRBJ2-2, with a possible D match to TRBD1 (6 bases). CDR1 SQVTM and CDR2 ANQGSEA come from the germline V gene. Trimming removed 6 bases from V and 6 bases from J, with 20 bases in between. This CDR3 has 15 residues. This chain's CDR3 is CSVAVVTGTAGELFF. The CDR3 DNA is TGCAGCGTCGCCGTGGTCACAGGGACGGCCGGGGAGCTGTTTTTT.

The gene calls are TRBV11-3 and TRBJ2-1, with TRBD2 matching over 16 bases. V trimming: 1 base; J trimming: 2 bases; junction bases outside the gene matches: 5. This CDR3 has 19 amino acids. CDR1 and CDR2 (germline): SGHNT, YENEEA. The CDR3 loop is CASSLGGTSGGAPYNEQFF. CDR3 DNA: TGTGCCAGCAGCTTAGGAGGGACTAGCGGGGGGGCCCCCTACAATGAGCAGTTCTTC.

The rearrangement links TRBV6-5 to TRBJ1-3; TRBD1 matches 8 bases. CDR3 length: 15 amino acids. After removal of 4 bases from V and 4 bases from J, the junction contained 6 bases not matched to a gene. The germline V gene encodes CDR1 MNHEY and CDR2 SVGAGI. CDR3 coding DNA: TGTGCCAGCAGTTCAGGGGGCTTCGGAGGAAACACCATATATTTT. Its protein is CASSSGGFGGNTIYF.

This chain uses TRBV5-6 with TRBJ1-3; D remains unclear. Germline CDR1 reads SGHDT; CDR2 reads YYEEEE. CDR3 length: 17 amino acids. Trimming cost V 0 bases and J 0 bases, with 13 bases left between them. As DNA, the CDR3 is TGTGCCAGCAGCTTGGTTAGAGCTTCCTTCTCTGGAAACACCATATATTTT. The encoded protein is CASSLVRASFSGNTIYF.

This chain links TRBV11-2 with TRBJ2-1; weak D call: TRBD2 (6 bases). CDR1 is SGHAT and CDR2 is FQNNGV in the germline V gene. The CDR3 covers 18 residues. Trimming removed 0 bases from V and 1 base from J, with 16 bases in between. CDR3: CASSLDQDLRGSYNEQFF. For the CDR3, the DNA is TGTGCCAGCAGCTTAGATCAGGACCTGCGGGGATCCTACAATGAGCAGTTCTTC. Variable domain in full (rest from reference TRBV11-2 and TRBJ2-1): EAGVAQSPRYKIIEKRQSVAFWCNPISGHATLYWYQQILGQGPKLLIQFQNNGVVDDSQLPKDRFSAERLKGVDSTLKIQPAKLEDSAVYLCASSLDQDLRGSYNEQFFGPGTRLTVL.

V is TRBV6-2 or TRBV6-3 and J is TRBJ2-1; the match to TRBD1 covers 8 bases. The CDR3 length is 16 residues. V was pared by 5 bases and J by 10 bases, with 16 bases of the junction left unmatched. Germline-derived CDR1 and CDR2 are MNHEY and SVGEGT. The CDR3 loop is CASSPMTGAMSGEQFF. DNA of the CDR3: TGTGCCAGCAGTCCAATGACAGGGGCAATGAGCGGCGAGCAGTTCTTC.

This clone was seen more than once but under ten times. This rearrangement joins TRBV30 to TRBJ2-7; unclear D gene. The CDR3 consists of 12 residues. V shed 5 bases and J shed 5 bases, with 13 bases lying between them. Germline CDR1 reads GTSNPN; CDR2 reads SVGIG (reference sequence). CDR3 DNA sequence: TGTGCCTGGGACACCCACGCCCACGAGCAGTACTTC. Translation: CAWDTHAHEQYF.

The CDR3 here is CASSPISRQGFYGYTF. DNA for the CDR3: TGTGCCAGCAGCCCCATCTCCCGACAGGGCTTCTATGGCTACACCTTC. V gene TRBV7-9 combines with J gene TRBJ1-2; 7 nucleotides agree with TRBD1. V dropped 5 bases and J dropped 4; count of bases not matched to a gene: 13. The CDR3 covers 16 residues. Germline CDR1 and CDR2: SEHNR and FQNEAQ (reference sequence).

The chain joins TRBV2 to TRBJ1-2; D gene ambiguous. Germline V gene data show CDR1 as SNHLY and CDR2 as FYNNEI. Trimming shortened V by 2 bases and J by 0 bases, and 13 bases separated the two germline ends. This CDR3 contains 16 residues. The CDR3 sequence: CASSESPPDSNYGYTF. DNA of the CDR3: TGTGCCAGCAGTGAATCTCCTCCAGATTCTAACTATGGCTACACCTTC.

The chain links TRBV29-1 to TRBJ1-5, with a weak D call TRBD1 (6 bases). CDR1 and CDR2 from the germline V gene are SQVTM and ANQGSEA. Trimming cost V 4 bases and J 5 bases, with 15 bases left between them. There are 14 residues in the CDR3. The CDR3 sequence: CSVGTGYRDQPQHF. CDR3 nucleotides: TGCAGCGTTGGCACAGGGTATCGGGATCAGCCCCAGCATTTT.

The chain has TRBV7-6 and TRBJ1-3, with 9 bases fitting TRBD1. V gave up 4 bases and J gave up 0 bases; unmatched junction bases: 4. CDR3 length: 16 amino acids. Germline assignment: CDR1 SGHVS and CDR2 FNYEAQ. The CDR3 loop reads CASSSGGQGSGNTIYF. Here the CDR3 DNA reads TGTGCCAGCAGCTCCGGGGGACAGGGCTCTGGAAACACCATATATTTT.

V usage is TRBV28 and J usage is TRBJ1-1, with a possible D match to TRBD1 (5 bases). There are 12 residues in the CDR3. From germline, CDR1 is MDHEN and CDR2 SYDVKM. Trimming left V 8 bases short and J 3 bases short, with 10 bases between. This CDR3 is CASRDRYTEAFF. CDR3 coding DNA: TGTGCCAGCCGCGACAGATACACTGAAGCTTTCTTT.